Listed below are T cell receptor beta chains from one sample, sequenced in a study of naive and memory T cell subsets. TCRdb re-analysed the UMI-ligation and nested PCR reads in MiXCR, keeping a single row per CDR3 protein. The table includes 17,000 or so distinct CDR3 sequences, 8% to 10% detected once. The sample was skin, taken from a tuberculin skin test site. The receptors derive from an adult in good health. Each CDR3 is given with its conserved first and last residue. D genes are given only for firm matches. Rows may omit the clone size; those that give it use once, few, many or a size class.

TRBV28	TRBD1	TRBJ2-3	many	TGTGCCAGCAGTGCGGGACAGGGCCGCACAGATACGCAGTATTTT	CASSAGQGRTDTQYF
TRBV7-6	TRBD1	TRBJ2-1	many	TGTGCCAGCAGCTCACAGGGGGCGCTTCTCGTGGGTGAGCAGTTCTTC	CASSSQGALLVGEQFF
TRBV3-1	TRBD1	TRBJ1-2	few	TGTGCCAGCAGCCAAGTGGACAGGGTGGAATATGGCTACACCTTC	CASSQVDRVEYGYTF
TRBV5-1	.	TRBJ2-5	.	TGCGCCAGCAGCAACCCTCAAGAGACCCAGTACTTC	CASSNPQETQYF
TRBV7-2	TRBD2	TRBJ2-7	.	TGTGCCAGCAGCTTAGGGGGAGCGGGGGGGCATCTGGGGCAGTACTTC	CASSLGGAGGHLGQYF
TRBV7-2	.	TRBJ2-1	.	TGTGCCAGCATCGCCCCCGGACGTACGCGTTCTGAGCAGTTCTTC	CASIAPGRTRSEQFF
TRBV20-1	TRBD2	TRBJ2-7	medium-sized	TGCAGTGCCAGTACTAGCGGGAGGGCCTTGAACGAGCAGTACTTC	CSASTSGRALNEQYF
TRBV5-4	.	TRBJ2-2	.	TGTGCCAGCAGCTTCGGGTTTTCGGACACCGGGGAGCTGTTTTTT	CASSFGFSDTGELFF
TRBV5-6	.	TRBJ1-3	.	TGTGCCAGCAGCCGGGGGCAGGCTTTCTCTGGAAACACCATATATTTT	CASSRGQAFSGNTIYF
TRBV6-2/TRBV6-3	TRBD2	TRBJ2-1	many	TGTGCCAGCAGCCCTGGCGGGAGGGGATACAATGAGCAGTTCTTC	CASSPGGRGYNEQFF
TRBV5-1	TRBD2	TRBJ2-1	many	TGCGCCAGCAGCTTGGCTAGCGGGAGGGCAGGTGAGCAGTTCTTC	CASSLASGRAGEQFF
TRBV10-1	.	TRBJ2-4	many	TGCGCCAGCAGTGAGGGGCCAGAAGCCAAAAACATTCAGTACTTC	CASSEGPEAKNIQYF
TRBV3-1	.	TRBJ1-5	.	TGTGCCAGCAGCCAAGGGGAGCGGCAGCCCCAGCATTTT	CASSQGERQPQHF
TRBV18	.	TRBJ1-1	.	TGTGCCAGCTCACCACCGGGGTATATTAGGACTGAAGCTTTCTTT	CASSPPGYIRTEAFF
TRBV5-1	.	TRBJ2-1	.	TGCGCCAGCAGCTCGACCGGATGGGAGAGCTACAATGAGCAGTTCTTC	CASSSTGWESYNEQFF
TRBV7-2	.	TRBJ2-7	.	TGTGCCAGCAGCGAGGGTCCTAGCTCCTACGAGCAGTACTTC	CASSEGPSSYEQYF
TRBV30	TRBD2	TRBJ2-5	.	TGTGCCTGGAGTTCCCTCCCCCTACTAGCGGCCCCCGAGACCCAGTACTTC	CAWSSLPLLAAPETQYF
TRBV20-1	.	TRBJ2-5	medium-sized	TGCAGTGCTAGAGATCTCGCGGGGGCTGAGGAGACCCAGTACTTC	CSARDLAGAEETQYF
TRBV6-5	.	TRBJ2-2	few	TGTGCCAGCAGTAGAACGACAGGGAACACCGGGGAGCTGTTTTTT	CASSRTTGNTGELFF
TRBV7-2	TRBD1	TRBJ2-5	.	TGTGCCAGCAGCGAAAGGACAGGTCAAGAGACCCAGTACTTC	CASSERTGQETQYF
TRBV11-1	.	TRBJ2-3	medium-sized	TGTGCCAGCAGCTTAGCGGTTGGTACGCAGTATTTT	CASSLAVGTQYF
TRBV5-6	.	TRBJ2-7	many	TGTGCCAGCAGCTCCGTGGGGGACGAGCAGTACTTC	CASSSVGDEQYF
TRBV15	TRBD2	TRBJ2-1	few	TGTGCCACCAGCAGGACTAGCGGGGGGGCCAATGAGCAGTTCTTC	CATSRTSGGANEQFF
TRBV10-3	.	TRBJ1-2	.	TGTGCCATCAGTGAGTCGATAATCGAGTGGGCACCCCATTCCCGGTGGTTTTATGGCTACACCTTC	CAISESIIEWAPHSRWFYGYTF
TRBV20-1	TRBD2	TRBJ2-1	few	TGCAGTGGGGAAGGTAGCGGGAGGGCCCTCTACAATGAGCAGTTCTTC	CSGEGSGRALYNEQFF
TRBV28	.	TRBJ2-1	.	TGTGCCAGCAGCGAGGTCGGGGTCGGGGCTTACAATGAGCAGTTCTTC	CASSEVGVGAYNEQFF
TRBV5-1	.	TRBJ2-7	.	TGCGCCAGCAGCTTGGTCGGGGACTCCTACGAGCAGTACTTC	CASSLVGDSYEQYF
TRBV27	.	TRBJ1-3	many	TGTGCCAGCAGTTTAAATGCGGCTCACTCTGGAAACACCATATATTTT	CASSLNAAHSGNTIYF
TRBV11-2	.	TRBJ1-1	.	TGTGCCAGCAGCTTACTGACAGGGAACACTGAAGCTTTCTTT	CASSLLTGNTEAFF
TRBV5-5	.	TRBJ2-5	medium-sized	TGTGCCAGCAGCTCCATACAGGGTACCCGAAAGACCCAGTACTTC	CASSSIQGTRKTQYF
TRBV20-1	TRBD1	TRBJ1-6	.	TGCAGTGCCCCGGGACAGTATAATTCACCCCGCCACTTT	CSAPGQYNSPRHF
TRBV20-1	TRBD1	TRBJ1-2	many	TGCAGTGCTCGACAGGGAGGCGGCTACACCTTC	CSARQGGGYTF
TRBV29-1	TRBD1	TRBJ2-5	.	TGCAGCGGACAGGGAAACGGAGAGACCCAGTACTTC	CSGQGNGETQYF
TRBV2	.	TRBJ2-3	many	TGTGCCAGCAGTGAGCGGGGAGCCAACACAGATACGCAGTATTTT	CASSERGANTDTQYF
TRBV19	.	TRBJ1-6	few	TGTGCCAGTAGTATAGATCCCTACGAGAGATCACCCCTCCACTTT	CASSIDPYERSPLHF